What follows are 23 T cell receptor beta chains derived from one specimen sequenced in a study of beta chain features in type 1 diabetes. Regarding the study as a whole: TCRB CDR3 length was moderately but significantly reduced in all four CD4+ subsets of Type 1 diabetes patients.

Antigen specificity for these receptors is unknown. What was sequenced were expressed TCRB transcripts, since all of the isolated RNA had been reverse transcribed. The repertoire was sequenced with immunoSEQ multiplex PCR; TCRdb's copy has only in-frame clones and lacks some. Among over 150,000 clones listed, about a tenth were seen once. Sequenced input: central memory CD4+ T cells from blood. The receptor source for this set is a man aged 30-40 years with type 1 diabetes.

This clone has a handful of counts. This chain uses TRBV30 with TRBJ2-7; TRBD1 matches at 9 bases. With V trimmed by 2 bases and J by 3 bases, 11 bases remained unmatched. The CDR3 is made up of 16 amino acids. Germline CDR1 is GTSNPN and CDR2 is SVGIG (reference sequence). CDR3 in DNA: TGTGCCTGGAGTATATCGTGGACAGGGGATATCTACGAGCAGTACTTC. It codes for CAWSISWTGDIYEQYF.

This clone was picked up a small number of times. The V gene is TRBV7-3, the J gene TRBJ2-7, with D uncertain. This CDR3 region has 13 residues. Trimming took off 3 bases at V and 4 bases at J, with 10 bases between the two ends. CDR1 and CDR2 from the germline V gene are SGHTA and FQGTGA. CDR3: CASSFGPSYEQYF. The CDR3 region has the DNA TGTGCCAGCAGCTTTGGGCCAAGTTACGAGCAGTACTTC.

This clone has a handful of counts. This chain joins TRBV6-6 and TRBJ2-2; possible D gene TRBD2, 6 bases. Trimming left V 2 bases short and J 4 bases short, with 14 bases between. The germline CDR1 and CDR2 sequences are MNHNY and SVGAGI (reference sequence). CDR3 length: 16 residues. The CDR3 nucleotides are TGTGCCAGCAGTTACCCGGGACTGGGCCGCACCGGGGAGCTGTTTTTT. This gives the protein CASSYPGLGRTGELFF.

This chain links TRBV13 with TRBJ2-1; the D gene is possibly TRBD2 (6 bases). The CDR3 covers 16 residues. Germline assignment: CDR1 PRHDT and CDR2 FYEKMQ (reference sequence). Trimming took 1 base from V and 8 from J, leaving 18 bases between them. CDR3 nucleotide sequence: TGTGCCAGCAGCTTAGAGGTTAGCGTCACGGGGGATGAGCAGTTCTTC. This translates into CASSLEVSVTGDEQFF. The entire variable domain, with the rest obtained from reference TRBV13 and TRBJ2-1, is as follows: AAGVIQSPRHLIKEKRETATLKCYPIPRHDTVYWYQQGPGQDPQFLISFYEKMQSDKGSIPDRFSAQQFSDYHSELNMSSLELGDSALYFCASSLEVSVTGDEQFFGPGTRLTVL.

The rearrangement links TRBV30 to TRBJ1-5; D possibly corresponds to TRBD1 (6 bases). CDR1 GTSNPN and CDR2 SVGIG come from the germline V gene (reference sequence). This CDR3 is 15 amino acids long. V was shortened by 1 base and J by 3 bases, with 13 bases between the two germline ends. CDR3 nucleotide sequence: TGTGCCTGGAGTGGAGGGGGAGCATACAATCAGCCCCAGCATTTT. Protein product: CAWSGGGAYNQPQHF.

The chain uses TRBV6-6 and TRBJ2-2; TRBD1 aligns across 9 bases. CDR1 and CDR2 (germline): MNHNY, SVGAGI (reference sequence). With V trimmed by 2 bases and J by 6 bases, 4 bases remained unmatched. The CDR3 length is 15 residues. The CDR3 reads CASSYGGTGSGELFF. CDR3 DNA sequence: TGTGCCAGCAGTTACGGGGGGACAGGGTCCGGGGAGCTGTTTTTT.

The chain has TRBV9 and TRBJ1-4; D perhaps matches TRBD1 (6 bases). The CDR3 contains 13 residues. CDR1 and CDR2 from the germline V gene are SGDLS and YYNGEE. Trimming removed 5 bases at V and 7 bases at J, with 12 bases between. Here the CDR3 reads CASSGQKFEKLFF. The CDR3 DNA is TGTGCCAGCAGTGGACAGAAGTTTGAAAAACTGTTTTTT.

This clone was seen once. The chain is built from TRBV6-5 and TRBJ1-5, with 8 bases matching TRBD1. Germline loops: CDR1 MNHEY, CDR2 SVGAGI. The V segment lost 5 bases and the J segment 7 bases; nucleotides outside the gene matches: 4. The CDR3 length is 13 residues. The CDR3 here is CASSKDRGQPQHF. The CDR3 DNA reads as TGTGCCAGCAGTAAAGACAGGGGCCAGCCCCAGCATTTT.

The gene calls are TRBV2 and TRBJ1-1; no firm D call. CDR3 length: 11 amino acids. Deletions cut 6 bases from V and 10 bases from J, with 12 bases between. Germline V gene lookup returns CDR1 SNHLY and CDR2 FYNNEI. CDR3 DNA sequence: TGTGCCAGCAGGGGCTCCATTGGAGCTTTCTTT. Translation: CASRGSIGAFF.

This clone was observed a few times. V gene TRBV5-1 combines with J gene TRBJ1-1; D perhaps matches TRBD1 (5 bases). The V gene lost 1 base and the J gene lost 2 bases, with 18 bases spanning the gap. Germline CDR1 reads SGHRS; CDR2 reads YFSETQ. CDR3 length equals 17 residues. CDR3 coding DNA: TGCGCCAGCAGCTTGAGAGGGTTCGGGGGAGGAAACACTGAAGCTTTCTTT. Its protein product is CASSLRGFGGGNTEAFF.

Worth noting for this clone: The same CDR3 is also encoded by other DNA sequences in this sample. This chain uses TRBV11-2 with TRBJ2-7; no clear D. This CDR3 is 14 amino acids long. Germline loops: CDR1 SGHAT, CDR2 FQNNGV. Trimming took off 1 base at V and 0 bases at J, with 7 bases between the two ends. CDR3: CASSLGYSSYEQYF. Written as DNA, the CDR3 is TGTGCCAGCAGCTTAGGATACAGCTCCTACGAGCAGTACTTC.

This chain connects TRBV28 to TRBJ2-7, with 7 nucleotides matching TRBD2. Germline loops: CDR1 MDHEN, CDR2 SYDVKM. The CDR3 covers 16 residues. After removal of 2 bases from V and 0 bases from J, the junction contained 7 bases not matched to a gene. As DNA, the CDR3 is TGTGCCAGCAGTTTAATTTCGGCTAGCGGCTCCTACGAGCAGTACTTC. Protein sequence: CASSLISASGSYEQYF. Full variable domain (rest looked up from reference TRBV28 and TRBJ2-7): DVKVTQSSRYLVKRTGEKVFLECVQDMDHENMFWYRQDPGLGLRLIYFSYDVKMKEKGDIPEGYSVSREKKERFSLILESASTNQTSMYLCASSLISASGSYEQYFGPGTRLTVT.

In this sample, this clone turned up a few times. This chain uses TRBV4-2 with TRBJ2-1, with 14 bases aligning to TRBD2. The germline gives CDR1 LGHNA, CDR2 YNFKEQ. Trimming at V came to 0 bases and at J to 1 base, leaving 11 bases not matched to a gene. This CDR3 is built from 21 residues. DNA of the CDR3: TGTGCCAGCAGCCAAGAGGGGCCGACTAGCGGGAGGGCCTCTTCCTACAATGAGCAGTTCTTC. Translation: CASSQEGPTSGRASSYNEQFF.

The CDR3 DNA reads as TGTGCCAGCAGCGAAGACAGGGGCAATGAGCAGTTCTTC. This gives the protein CASSEDRGNEQFF. The chain links TRBV7-3 to TRBJ2-1; TRBD1 matches 8 bases. V dropped 5 bases and J dropped 6; count of bases not matched to a gene: 3. The CDR3 runs to 13 residues. The germline V gene encodes CDR1 SGHTA and CDR2 FQGTGA.

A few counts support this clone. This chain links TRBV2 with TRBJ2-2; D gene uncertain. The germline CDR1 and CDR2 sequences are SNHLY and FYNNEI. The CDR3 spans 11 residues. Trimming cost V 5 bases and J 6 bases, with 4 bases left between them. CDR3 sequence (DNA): TGTGCCAGCAGTAGAGCCGGGGAGCTGTTTTTT. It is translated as CASSRAGELFF.

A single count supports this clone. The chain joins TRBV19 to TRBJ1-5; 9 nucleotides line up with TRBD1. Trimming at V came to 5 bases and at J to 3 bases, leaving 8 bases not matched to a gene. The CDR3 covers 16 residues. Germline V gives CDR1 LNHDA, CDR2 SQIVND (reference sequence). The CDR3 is CASSLRDRETNQPQHF. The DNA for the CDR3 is TGTGCCAGTAGTCTCCGGGACAGGGAGACCAATCAGCCCCAGCATTTT.

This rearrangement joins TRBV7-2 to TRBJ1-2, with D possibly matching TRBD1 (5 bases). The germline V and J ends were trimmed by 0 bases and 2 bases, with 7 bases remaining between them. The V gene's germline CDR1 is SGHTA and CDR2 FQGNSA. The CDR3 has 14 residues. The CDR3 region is CASSLAQGNYGYTF. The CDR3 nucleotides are TGTGCCAGCAGCTTAGCGCAGGGCAACTATGGCTACACCTTC.

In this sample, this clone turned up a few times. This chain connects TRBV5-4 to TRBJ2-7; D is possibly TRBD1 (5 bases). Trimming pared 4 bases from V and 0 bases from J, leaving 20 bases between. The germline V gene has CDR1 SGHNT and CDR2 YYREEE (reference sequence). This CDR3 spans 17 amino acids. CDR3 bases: TGTGCCAGCAGCCCCGCGCCTGACAGTGGGTTCTCCTACGAGCAGTACTTC. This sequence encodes CASSPAPDSGFSYEQYF. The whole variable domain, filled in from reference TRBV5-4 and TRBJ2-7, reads ETGVTQSPTHLIKTRGQQVTLRCSSQSGHNTVSWYQQALGQGPQFIFQYYREEENGRGNFPPRFSGLQFPNYSSELNVNALELDDSALYLCASSPAPDSGFSYEQYFGPGTRLTVT.

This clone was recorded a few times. DNA of the CDR3: TGTGCCAGCAGTGAGGAGGGTATCTATGGCTACACCTTC. This encodes CASSEEGIYGYTF. The chain combines TRBV2 with TRBJ1-2; D uncertain. Germline V gene data show CDR1 as SNHLY and CDR2 as FYNNEI. This CDR3 has 13 amino acids. The V and J ends lost 3 bases and 4 bases respectively, with 9 bases between them.

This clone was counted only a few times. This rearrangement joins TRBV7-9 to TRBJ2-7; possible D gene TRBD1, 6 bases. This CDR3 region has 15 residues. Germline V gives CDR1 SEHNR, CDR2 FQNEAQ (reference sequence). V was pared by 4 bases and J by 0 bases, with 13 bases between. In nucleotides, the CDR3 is TGTGCCAGCAGCTATGGACAGATTAGCTCCTACGAGCAGTACTTC. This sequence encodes CASSYGQISSYEQYF.

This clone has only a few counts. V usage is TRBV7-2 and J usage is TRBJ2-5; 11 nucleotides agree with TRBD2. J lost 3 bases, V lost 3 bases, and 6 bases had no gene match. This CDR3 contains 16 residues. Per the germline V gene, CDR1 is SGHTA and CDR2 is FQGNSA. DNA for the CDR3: TGTGCCAGCAGCTTTCGCATAGCGGGGGGGGAAGAGACCCAGTACTTC. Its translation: CASSFRIAGGEETQYF.

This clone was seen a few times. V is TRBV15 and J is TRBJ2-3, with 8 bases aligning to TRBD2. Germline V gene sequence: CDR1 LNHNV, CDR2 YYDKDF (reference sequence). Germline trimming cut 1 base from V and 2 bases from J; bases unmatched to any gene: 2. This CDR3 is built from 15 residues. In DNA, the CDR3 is TGTGCCACCAGCAGAGGGACTAGCCCCACAGATACGCAGTATTTT. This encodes CATSRGTSPTDTQYF.

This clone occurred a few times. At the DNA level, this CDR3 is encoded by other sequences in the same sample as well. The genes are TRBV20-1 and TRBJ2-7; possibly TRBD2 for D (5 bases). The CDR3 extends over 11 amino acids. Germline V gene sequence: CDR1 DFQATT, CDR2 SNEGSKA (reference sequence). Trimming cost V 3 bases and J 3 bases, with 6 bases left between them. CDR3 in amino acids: CSASGDYEQYF. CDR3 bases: TGCAGTGCTAGCGGGGACTACGAGCAGTACTTC.